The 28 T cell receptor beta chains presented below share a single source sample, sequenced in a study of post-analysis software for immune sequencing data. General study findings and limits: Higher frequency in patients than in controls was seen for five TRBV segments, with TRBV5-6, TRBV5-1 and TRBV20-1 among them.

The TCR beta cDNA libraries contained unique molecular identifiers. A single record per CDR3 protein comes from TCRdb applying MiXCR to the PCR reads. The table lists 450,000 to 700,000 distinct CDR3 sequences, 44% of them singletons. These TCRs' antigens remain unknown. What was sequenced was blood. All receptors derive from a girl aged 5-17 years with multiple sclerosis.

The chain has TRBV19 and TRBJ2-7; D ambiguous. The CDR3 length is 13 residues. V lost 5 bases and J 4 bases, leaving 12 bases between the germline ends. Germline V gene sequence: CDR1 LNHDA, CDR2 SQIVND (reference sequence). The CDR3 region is CASSGPRAYEQYF. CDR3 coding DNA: TGTGCCAGTAGTGGCCCCCGGGCATACGAGCAGTACTTC.

The CDR3 here is CASSFIREGVDTQYF. DNA of the CDR3: TGTGCCAGCAGTTTCATCCGGGAGGGGGTAGATACGCAGTATTTT. This chain links TRBV12-3 or TRBV12-4 with TRBJ2-3, with 8 bases identical to TRBD2. The CDR3 length is 15 residues. V lost 3 bases to trimming and J lost 5 bases; unmatched junction nucleotides: 7.

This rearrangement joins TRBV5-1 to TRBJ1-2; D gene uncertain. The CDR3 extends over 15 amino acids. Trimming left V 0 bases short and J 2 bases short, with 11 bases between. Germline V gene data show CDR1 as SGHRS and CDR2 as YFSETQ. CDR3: CASSLAGVGNYGYTF. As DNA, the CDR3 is TGCGCCAGCAGCTTGGCCGGGGTAGGCAACTATGGCTACACCTTC.

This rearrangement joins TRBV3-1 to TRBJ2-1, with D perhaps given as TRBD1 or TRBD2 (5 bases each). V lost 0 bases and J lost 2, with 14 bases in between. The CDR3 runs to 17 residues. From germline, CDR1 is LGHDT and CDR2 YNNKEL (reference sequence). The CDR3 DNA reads TGTGCCAGCAGCCAAGATCTGAGAGGGGCGACCTACAATGAGCAGTTCTTC. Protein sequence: CASSQDLRGATYNEQFF.

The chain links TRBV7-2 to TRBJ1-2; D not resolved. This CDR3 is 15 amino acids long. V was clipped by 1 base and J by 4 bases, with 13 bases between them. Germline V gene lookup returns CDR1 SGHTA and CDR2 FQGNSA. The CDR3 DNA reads TGTGCCAGCAGCTTAGATACCTACTCGGTCTATGGCTACACCTTC. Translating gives CASSLDTYSVYGYTF.

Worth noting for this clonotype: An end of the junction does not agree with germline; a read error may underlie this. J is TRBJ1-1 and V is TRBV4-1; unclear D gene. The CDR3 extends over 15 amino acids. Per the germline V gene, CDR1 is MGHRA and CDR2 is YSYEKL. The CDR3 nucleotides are TGCGCTAGCAGCCTCCCCCCAGGAACAGCGACTGGGGCTTTCTTT. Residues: CASSLPPGTATGAFF.

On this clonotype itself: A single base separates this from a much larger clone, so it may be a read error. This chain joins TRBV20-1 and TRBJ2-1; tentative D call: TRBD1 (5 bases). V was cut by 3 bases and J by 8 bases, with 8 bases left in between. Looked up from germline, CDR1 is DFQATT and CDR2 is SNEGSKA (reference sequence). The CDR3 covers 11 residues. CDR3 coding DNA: TGCAGTGCTAGGGAAGGGGATGAGCAGTTCTTC. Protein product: CSAREGDEQFF.

The CDR3 sequence is CASSPPLGRYYEQYF. The CDR3, as DNA: TGTGCCAGCAGCCCCCCCCTCGGCCGTTACTACGAGCAGTACTTC. The chain combines TRBV3-1 with TRBJ2-7; D not resolved. Trimming took 4 bases from V and 3 from J, leaving 16 bases between them. Germline V gives CDR1 LGHDT, CDR2 YNNKEL (reference sequence). CDR3 length: 15 residues.

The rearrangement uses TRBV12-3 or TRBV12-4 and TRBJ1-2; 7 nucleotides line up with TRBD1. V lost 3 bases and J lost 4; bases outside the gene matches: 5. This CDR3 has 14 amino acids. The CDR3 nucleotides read TGTGCCAGCAGTTTTGGTCAGGGGGGCTATGGCTACACCTTC. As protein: CASSFGQGGYGYTF.

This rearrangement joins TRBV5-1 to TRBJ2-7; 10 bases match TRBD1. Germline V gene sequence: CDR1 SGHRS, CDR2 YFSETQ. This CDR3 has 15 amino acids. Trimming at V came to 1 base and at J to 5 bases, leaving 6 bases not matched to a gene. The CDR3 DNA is TGCGCCAGCAGCTTGCAGGGACAGGGGTCCCACGAGCAGTACTTC. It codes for CASSLQGQGSHEQYF.

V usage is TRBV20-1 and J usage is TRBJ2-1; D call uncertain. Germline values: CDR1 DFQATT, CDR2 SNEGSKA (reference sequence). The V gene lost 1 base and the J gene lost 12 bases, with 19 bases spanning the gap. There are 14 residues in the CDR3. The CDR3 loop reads CSARVIISPSGQFF. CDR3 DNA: TGCAGTGCTAGAGTTATCATCTCTCCGTCTGGGCAGTTCTTC.

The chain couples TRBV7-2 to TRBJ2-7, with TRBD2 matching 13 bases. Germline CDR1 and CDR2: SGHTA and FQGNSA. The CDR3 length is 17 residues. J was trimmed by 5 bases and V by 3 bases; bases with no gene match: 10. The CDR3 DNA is TGTGCCAGCAGCTTTGCCCTACTAGCGGGGGGGAATCACGAGCAGTACTTC. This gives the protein CASSFALLAGGNHEQYF.

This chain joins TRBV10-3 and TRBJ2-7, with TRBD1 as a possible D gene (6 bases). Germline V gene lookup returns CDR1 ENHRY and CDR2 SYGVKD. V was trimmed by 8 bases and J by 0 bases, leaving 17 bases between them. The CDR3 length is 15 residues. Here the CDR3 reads CAIGGDRTSSYEQYF. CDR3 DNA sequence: TGTGCCATCGGTGGAGACAGGACCAGCTCCTACGAGCAGTACTTC.

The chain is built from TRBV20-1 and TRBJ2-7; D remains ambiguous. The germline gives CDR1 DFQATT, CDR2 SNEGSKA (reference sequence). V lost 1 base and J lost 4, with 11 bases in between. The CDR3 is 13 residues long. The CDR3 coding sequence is TGCAGTGCTAGAGGATCACAGAGATACGAGCAGTACTTC. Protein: CSARGSQRYEQYF.

The chain's CDR3 is CAISPTDTYEQYF. The CDR3, as DNA: TGTGCCATCAGCCCTACTGATACCTACGAGCAGTACTTC. V gene TRBV10-3 combines with J gene TRBJ2-7, with D hard to call. There are 13 residues in the CDR3. Trimming left V 6 bases short and J 2 bases short, with 11 bases between. From germline, CDR1 is ENHRY and CDR2 SYGVKD.

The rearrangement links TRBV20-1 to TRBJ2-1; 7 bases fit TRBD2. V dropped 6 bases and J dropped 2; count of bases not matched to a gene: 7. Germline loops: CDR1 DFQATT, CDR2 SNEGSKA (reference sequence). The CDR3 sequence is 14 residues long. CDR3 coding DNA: TGCAGTGCAGGTCCTAGCGGACCCTACAATGAGCAGTTCTTC. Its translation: CSAGPSGPYNEQFF.

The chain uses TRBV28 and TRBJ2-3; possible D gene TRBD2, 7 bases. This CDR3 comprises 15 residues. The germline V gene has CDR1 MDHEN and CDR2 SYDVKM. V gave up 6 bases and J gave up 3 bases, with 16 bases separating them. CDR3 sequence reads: CASSPAGARTDTQYF. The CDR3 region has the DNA TGTGCCAGCAGCCCCGCGGGGGCGAGAACAGATACGCAGTATTTT. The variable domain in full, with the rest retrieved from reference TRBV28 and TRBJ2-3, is DVKVTQSSRYLVKRTGEKVFLECVQDMDHENMFWYRQDPGLGLRLIYFSYDVKMKEKGDIPEGYSVSREKKERFSLILESASTNQTSMYLCASSPAGARTDTQYFGPGTRLTVL.

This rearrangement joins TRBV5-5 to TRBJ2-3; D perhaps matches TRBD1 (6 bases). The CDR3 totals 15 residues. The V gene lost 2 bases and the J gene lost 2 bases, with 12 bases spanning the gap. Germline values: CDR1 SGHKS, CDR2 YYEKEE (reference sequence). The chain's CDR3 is CASSLTRQDTDTQYF. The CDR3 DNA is TGTGCCAGCAGCTTAACCAGACAGGACACAGATACGCAGTATTTT.

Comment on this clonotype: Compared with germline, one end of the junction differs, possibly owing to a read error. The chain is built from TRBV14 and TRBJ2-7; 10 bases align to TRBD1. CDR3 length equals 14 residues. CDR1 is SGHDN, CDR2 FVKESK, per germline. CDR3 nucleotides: TGTGTCAGCAAGGTGGGACAGGGGCCCTACGAGCAGTACTTC. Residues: CVSKVGQGPYEQYF.

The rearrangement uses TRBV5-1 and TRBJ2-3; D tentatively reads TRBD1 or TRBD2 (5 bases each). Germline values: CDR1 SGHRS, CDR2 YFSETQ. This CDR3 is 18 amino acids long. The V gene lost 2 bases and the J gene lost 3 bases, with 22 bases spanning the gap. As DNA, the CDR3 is TGCGCCAGCAGCTTAGGCCGCGGGCCAGGGTCGGGTACAGATACGCAGTATTTT. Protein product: CASSLGRGPGSGTDTQYF.

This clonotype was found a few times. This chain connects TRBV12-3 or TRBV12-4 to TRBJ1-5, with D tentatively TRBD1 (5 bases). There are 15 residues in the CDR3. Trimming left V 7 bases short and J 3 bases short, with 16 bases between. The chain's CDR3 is CASKERGTTNQPQHF. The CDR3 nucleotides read TGTGCCAGCAAGGAGAGAGGGACCACCAATCAGCCCCAGCATTTT.

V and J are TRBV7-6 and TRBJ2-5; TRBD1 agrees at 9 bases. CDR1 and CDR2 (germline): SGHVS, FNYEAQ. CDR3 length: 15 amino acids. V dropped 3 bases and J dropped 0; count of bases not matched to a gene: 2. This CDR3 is CASSLGQGNQETQYF. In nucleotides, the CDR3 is TGTGCCAGCAGCTTGGGACAGGGCAACCAAGAGACCCAGTACTTC. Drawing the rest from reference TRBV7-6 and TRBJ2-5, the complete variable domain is GAGVSQSPRYKVTKRGQDVALRCDPISGHVSLYWYRQALGQGPEFLTYFNYEAQQDKSGLPNDRFSAERPEGSISTLTIQRTEQRDSAMYRCASSLGQGNQETQYFGPGTRLLVL.

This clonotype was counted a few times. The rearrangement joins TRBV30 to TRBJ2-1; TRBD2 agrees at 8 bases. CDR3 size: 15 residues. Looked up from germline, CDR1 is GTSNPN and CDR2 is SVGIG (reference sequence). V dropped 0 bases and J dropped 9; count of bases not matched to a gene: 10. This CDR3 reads CAWSVPVAGLGEQFF. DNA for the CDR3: TGTGCCTGGAGTGTACCGGTAGCGGGGCTAGGTGAGCAGTTCTTC. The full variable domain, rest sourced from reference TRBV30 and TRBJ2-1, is SQTIHQWPATLVQPVGSPLSLECTVEGTSNPNLYWYRQAAGRGLQLLFYSVGIGQISSEVPQNLSASRPQDRQFILSSKKLLLSDSGFYLCAWSVPVAGLGEQFFGPGTRLTVL.

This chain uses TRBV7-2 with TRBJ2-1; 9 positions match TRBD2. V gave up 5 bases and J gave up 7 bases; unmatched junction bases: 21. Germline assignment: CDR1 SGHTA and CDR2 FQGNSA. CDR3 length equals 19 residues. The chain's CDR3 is CASSPIGACGGARSNEQFF. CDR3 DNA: TGTGCCAGCAGCCCAATCGGAGCTTGCGGGGGGGCGAGGTCGAATGAGCAGTTCTTC.

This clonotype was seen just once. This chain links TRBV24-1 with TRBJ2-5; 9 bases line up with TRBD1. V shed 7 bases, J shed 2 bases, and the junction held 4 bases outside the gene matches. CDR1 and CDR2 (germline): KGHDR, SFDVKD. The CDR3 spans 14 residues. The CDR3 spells CATRSGQGQETQYF. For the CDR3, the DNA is TGTGCCACCAGATCAGGACAGGGGCAAGAGACCCAGTACTTC.

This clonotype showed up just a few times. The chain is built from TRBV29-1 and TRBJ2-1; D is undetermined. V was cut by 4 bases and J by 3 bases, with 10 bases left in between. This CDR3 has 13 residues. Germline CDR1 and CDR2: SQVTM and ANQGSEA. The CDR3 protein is CSVATAFYNEQFF. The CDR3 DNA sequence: TGCAGCGTTGCTACTGCCTTCTACAATGAGCAGTTCTTC.

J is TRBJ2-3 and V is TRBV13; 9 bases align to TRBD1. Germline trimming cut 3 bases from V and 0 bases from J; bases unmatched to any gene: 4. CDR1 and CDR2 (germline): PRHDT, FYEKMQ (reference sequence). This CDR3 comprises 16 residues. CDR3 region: CASSFGQGLSTDTQYF. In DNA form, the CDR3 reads TGTGCCAGCAGCTTCGGACAGGGGTTGAGCACAGATACGCAGTATTTT.

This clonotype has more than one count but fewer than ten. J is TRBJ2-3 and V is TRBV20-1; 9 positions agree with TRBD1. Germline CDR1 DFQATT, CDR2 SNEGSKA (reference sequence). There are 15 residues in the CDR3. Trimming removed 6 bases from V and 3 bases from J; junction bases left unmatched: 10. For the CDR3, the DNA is TGCAGTGCGCCCTCGTCGGGACAGGGTACAGATACGCAGTATTTT. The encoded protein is CSAPSSGQGTDTQYF.